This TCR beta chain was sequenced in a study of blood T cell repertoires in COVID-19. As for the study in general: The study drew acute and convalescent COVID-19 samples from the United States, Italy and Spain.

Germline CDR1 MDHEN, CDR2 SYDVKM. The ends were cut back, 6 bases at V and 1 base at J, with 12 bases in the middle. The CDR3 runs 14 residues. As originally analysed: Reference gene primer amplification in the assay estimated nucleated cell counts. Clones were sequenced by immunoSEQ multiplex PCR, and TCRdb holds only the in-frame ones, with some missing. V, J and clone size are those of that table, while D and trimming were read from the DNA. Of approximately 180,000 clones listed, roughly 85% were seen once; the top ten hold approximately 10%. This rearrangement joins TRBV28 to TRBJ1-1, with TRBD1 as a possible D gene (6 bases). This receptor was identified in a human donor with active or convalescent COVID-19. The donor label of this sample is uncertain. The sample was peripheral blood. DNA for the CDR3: TGTGCCAGCAGACGAGGGGGAGCGAACACTGAAGCTTTCTTT. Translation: CASRRGGANTEAFF.